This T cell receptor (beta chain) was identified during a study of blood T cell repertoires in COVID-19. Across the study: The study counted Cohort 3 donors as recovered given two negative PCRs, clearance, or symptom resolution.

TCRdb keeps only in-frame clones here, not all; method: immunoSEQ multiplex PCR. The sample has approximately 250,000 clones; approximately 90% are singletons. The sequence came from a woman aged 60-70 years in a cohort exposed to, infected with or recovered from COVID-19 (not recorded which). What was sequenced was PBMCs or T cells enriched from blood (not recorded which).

CDR3 region: CASSLEVGGMNTEAFF. The CDR3 DNA follows: TGTGCCAGCAGCTTAGAAGTGGGGGGGATGAACACTGAAGCTTTCTTT. The V call is TRBV11-2, the J call TRBJ1-1, with D maybe TRBD1 (5 bases). The V end was cut by 0 bases, the J end by 0 bases, with 11 bases between. Germline assignment: CDR1 SGHAT and CDR2 FQNNGV. The CDR3 totals 16 residues. Full variable domain (remainder filled in from reference TRBV11-2 and TRBJ1-1): EAGVAQSPRYKIIEKRQSVAFWCNPISGHATLYWYQQILGQGPKLLIQFQNNGVVDDSQLPKDRFSAERLKGVDSTLKIQPAKLEDSAVYLCASSLEVGGMNTEAFFGQGTRLTVV.